A selection of T cell receptor beta chains follows, all from one sample in a study of blood T cell repertoires in COVID-19. Data came from immunoSEQ multiplex PCR; TCRdb stores just in-frame clones and leaves some out. This table has around 80,000 clones, over 65% appearing once. Sequencing was carried out using peripheral blood. These receptors were obtained from a man aged 45-65 years with active or convalescent COVID-19. The CDR3 runs from the conserved cysteine through the conserved F or W. A D gene is named only where the DNA matches it firmly.

V: TRBV29-1; D: TRBD1; J: TRBJ2-1; DNA: TGCAGCACACCCGACAGGGGGCGCAATGAGCAGTTCTTC; CDR3: CSTPDRGRNEQFF
V: TRBV12-1; D: -; J: TRBJ1-2; DNA: TGTGCCAGCAGCCTTCAGGGGGTTAACTATGGCTACACCTTC; CDR3: CASSLQGVNYGYTF
V: TRBV19; D: -; J: TRBJ2-1; DNA: TGTGCCAGTAGTCCCGGGAAGGTCTTCTACAATGAGCAGTTCTTC; CDR3: CASSPGKVFYNEQFF
V: TRBV4-1; D: TRBD2; J: TRBJ2-3; DNA: TGCGCCAGCAGTTCCGCTAGCGGGGGGCGGACAGATACGCAGTATTTT; CDR3: CASSSASGGRTDTQYF
V: TRBV4-3; D: TRBD1; J: TRBJ1-2; DNA: TGCGCCAGCAGCCAGGACAGGGGTTGGGATGGCTACACCTTC; CDR3: CASSQDRGWDGYTF
V: TRBV9; D: TRBD1; J: TRBJ1-3; DNA: TGTGCCAGCAGTGCCGGGGGACAGGGAAGCGCTGGAAACACCATATATTTT; CDR3: CASSAGGQGSAGNTIYF
V: TRBV9; D: -; J: TRBJ1-2; DNA: TGTGCCAGCAGCACATCGACGGGATTCGAGAATAGCTACACCTTC; CDR3: CASSTSTGFENSYTF
V: TRBV7-2; D: -; J: TRBJ1-2; DNA: TGTGCCAGCAGTTTGATCCAGGGGAGCGATGGCTACACCTTC; CDR3: CASSLIQGSDGYTF
V: TRBV3-1/TRBV3-2; D: TRBD1; J: TRBJ1-3; DNA: TGTGCCAGCAGCCTGGGACAGGGCCCGACCACCATATATTTT; CDR3: CASSLGQGPTTIYF
V: TRBV9; D: TRBD2; J: TRBJ2-3; DNA: TGTGCCAGCAGCGCCGGGGGGGCAGATACGCAGTATTTT; CDR3: CASSAGGADTQYF